What follows describes a single TCR beta chain. Its target is unknown. TCRdb's copy holds only in-frame clones and misses some; the assay was immunoSEQ multiplex PCR. The profile shows about 58,000 clones, approximately 90% of them singletons. The sample is drawn from a study of PD-1 blockade in classical Hodgkin lymphoma. The study's findings and limits: By C4D1, CD4+ diversity increased significantly, especially in complete responders. Newly diagnosed patients had diversity similar to the baseline diversity of complete responders.

All the patients suffered relapse after autologous stem cell transplantation, and brentuximab vedotin exposure differed. After removal of 2 bases from V and 7 bases from J, the junction contained 9 bases not matched to a gene. The CDR3 has 15 amino acids. CDR1 and CDR2 (germline): SGDLS, YYNGEE. Sequencing was performed on peripheral blood mononuclear cells (PBMCs), taken before the second cycle of nivolumab. This sequence joins TRBV9 and TRBJ2-1; 7 bases match TRBD2. The sequence was collected from a human donor with classical Hodgkin lymphoma. This CDR3 is CASSVRGGGKNEQFF. The CDR3 DNA reads TGTGCCAGCAGCGTTCGTGGCGGGGGAAAGAATGAGCAGTTCTTC.